The text below deals with one TCR beta chain. The antigen remains undetermined. Germline CDR1 reads SGHRS; CDR2 reads YFSETQ. Trimming stripped 4 bases from V and 5 bases from J, with 8 bases between. The CDR3 sequence is 12 residues long. 5'RACE, which relied on constant-segment primers, yielded TCR alpha and TCR beta cDNA libraries carrying sample barcodes and UMIs. In TCRdb, the 5' RACE reads were re-called with MiXCR into one record per CDR3 protein. The table lists around 220,000 distinct CDR3 sequences, about 15% of them singletons. The source of the sample is a study of T-cell memory formation after mild COVID-19. Study-level findings and limits: Most CD4+ clones that shrank were in CM and EM, while CD8+ ones turned up in EMRA. Clones contracting day 15 to 85 were balanced CD4/CD8; later expanders leaned CD4+.

The sequenced sample consisted of PBMCs or a T cell subset sorted from them (not recorded which). The rearrangement links TRBV5-1 to TRBJ2-3; D uncertain. The sequence was obtained from a man between 18 and 29 years old who had mild COVID-19 (a few samples of this study predate the infection). Cell type and time point are not known. CDR3 sequence reads: CASSTTLDTQYF. CDR3 DNA: TGCGCCAGCAGCACCACATTAGATACGCAGTATTTT.